This TCR beta chain was sequenced in a study of low-dose radiotherapy and immunotherapy resistance in tumors (dated by TCRdb to 2022 to 2024). With respect to the entire study: In Cohort 1, each fraction delivered 0.5 Gy every 2 weeks, and the prescribed total PTV dose was 6.5 Gy. For Cohort 2, the dose was 1 Gy per fraction given every two weeks, adding up to 13 Gy in total across 26 weeks. Nivolumab and ipilimumab were both given intravenously, with nivolumab at a 240 mg flat dose every two weeks and ipilimumab at 1 mg/kg every six weeks. Cyclophosphamide 200 mg/m2 was given intravenously every two weeks, one day before each radiation and immunotherapy administration. Starting on cycle 1 day 1, patients took 300 mg of aspirin by mouth once a day for four cycles. The trial did not randomize participants into treatment groups. Eight patients were included in the translational analysis, namely three from the first dose cohort plus the first five from the second dose cohort.

Superscript III and a set of TRAV- and TRBV-specific primers were used to synthesize first-strand cDNA, so that both TCRalpha and TCRbeta chains were covered. TCRs were amplified with Phusion for about 21 PCR cycles, with a constant-region primer paired with the adapter attached to the V primers. Amplification of the isolated mRNA was done with the MessageAmp II aRNA Amplification Kit, which involved a roughly 16-hour in vitro transcription at 37 degrees C. mRNA for TCR sequencing was isolated with the Dynabeads mRNA DIRECT Purification Kit. Indexed Illumina adapters were added in a second Phusion PCR of about 24 cycles, and the PCR products were purified with AMPure XP beads. Deep sequencing of the TCRalpha and TCRbeta libraries was carried out on an Illumina MiniSeq instrument. The original methods were these. Custom Perl scripts pooled TCR sequences encoding the same protein, removed out-of-frame sequences and computed each clonotype's abundance. The analysis excluded TCR sequences that were supported by just one read. Shannon entropy, Gini index, clonality, richness, and the frequency of TCRs shared between repertoires were included as repertoire metrics. The public sequencing data were trimmed at Q25 with fastp and processed into clonotypes with MiXCR by TCRdb, which kept only in-frame beta chains. Duplicate CDR3 protein sequences are folded into a single record with the most common DNA and genes. These V and J calls derive from TCRdb rather than the authors' analysis. Within this sample are some 40,000 distinct CDR3 sequences, with less than 25% of them counted one time only. 9.2% of the sample rests with the top ten.

This clonotype has ten or more counts. Which antigen it targets is not known. Base quality data are lacking; no much larger clone is found one base away. At the junction V is shortened by 6 bases and J by 2 bases, with 8 bases in between. Including the terminal cysteine and phenylalanine, the CDR3 comprises 13 residues. Solely the CDR3 DNA is kept, with 39 bases framed from the first base. For CDR1 and CDR2, the germline V gene (reference sequence) lists LNHDA and SQIVND. The label giving this sample's time point can be read as: after trial treatment. This specimen's treatment or condition label, per the study, means: LDRT plus nivolumab, ipilimumab, low-dose cyclophosphamide and aspirin (RACIN trial). Donors were enrolled in RACIN, a single-arm phase I dose-escalation trial combining nivolumab, ipilimumab, aspirin, low-dose cyclophosphamide and low-dose radiotherapy. Patients with advanced, TIL-negative solid tumors were considered eligible.

The sample consisted of PBMCs, taken after low-dose radiotherapy plus immunotherapy. The receptor was derived from a female donor with ovarian cancer. The chain was built from TRBV19 and TRBJ2-1; no confident D gene assignment can be made. The nucleotide sequence reads as follows: TGTGCCAGTAGAACCGCTGCCTACAATGAGCAGTTCTTC. Its protein product is CASRTAAYNEQFF.